These 24 T cell receptor beta chains originate from one sample sequenced in a study of neoadjuvant nivolumab and ipilimumab in lung cancer (TCRdb year 2020). The sample's time point label, decoded: pretherapy, before neoadjuvant immune checkpoint inhibitors. Library preparation was by the immunoSEQ multiplex PCR assay. TCRdb provides this immuneACCESS table in a form limited to in-frame rearrangements. Some clones are lacking; in checked studies, under half of them reflect an unresolved V gene, and why the rest are absent is not known. The sample yields 20,000 to 25,000 clones; less than 85% were counted once. Roughly 23% of the sample lies in the top ten. The sample consisted of peripheral blood, taken before neoadjuvant nivolumab, alone or with ipilimumab. These receptors originate from an adult with non-small cell lung cancer.

This clone was seen only once. The V and J genes are TRBV7-2 and TRBJ2-7; D may be TRBD1 (5 bases). CDR1 is SGHTA and CDR2 is FQGNSA in the germline V gene. Trimming took off 5 bases at V and 4 bases at J, with 12 bases between the two ends. This CDR3 is 13 amino acids long. The CDR3 reads CASSRVKGYEQYF. CDR3 nucleotides: TGTGCCAGCAGCCGGGTGAAGGGGTACGAGCAGTACTTC.

The rearrangement links TRBV7-9 to TRBJ2-5; 9 bases are shared with TRBD2. V lost 1 base and J lost 5; bases outside the gene matches: 5. Germline V lookup: CDR1 SEHNR, CDR2 FQNEAQ (reference sequence). CDR3 length: 15 residues. CDR3 nucleotide sequence: TGTGCCAGCAGCTTAGTAGCGGGGGCGGGGGAGACCCAGTACTTC. This translates into CASSLVAGAGETQYF. The full variable domain, completed using reference TRBV7-9 and TRBJ2-5, is DTGVSQNPRHKITKRGQNVTFRCDPISEHNRLYWYRQTLGQGPEFLTYFQNEAQLEKSRLLSDRFSAERPKGSFSTLEIQRTEQGDSAMYLCASSLVAGAGETQYFGPGTRLLVL.

CDR3 sequence reads: CASSSSPSNTEAFF. CDR3 bases: TGTGCCAGCAGCTCCTCCCCATCTAACACTGAAGCTTTCTTT. V and J are TRBV5-4 and TRBJ1-1; D gene unclear. The CDR3 sequence is 14 residues long. The V gene lost 3 bases and the J gene lost 2 bases, with 11 bases spanning the gap. The germline CDR1 and CDR2 sequences are SGHNT and YYREEE (reference sequence).

The gene calls are TRBV5-1 and TRBJ2-5; D is perhaps TRBD1 (6 bases). The ends were cut back, 7 bases at V and 5 bases at J, with 15 bases in the middle. CDR1 and CDR2 (germline): SGHRS, YFSETQ. The length of the CDR3 is 13 residues. CDR3 sequence reads: CASAPGVAETQYF. DNA for the CDR3: TGCGCCAGCGCACCAGGGGTTGCGGAGACCCAGTACTTC.

The chain is built from TRBV5-1 and TRBJ1-4; D not certain. Deletions cut 9 bases from V and 3 bases from J, with 12 bases between. The CDR3 has 13 amino acids. CDR1 and CDR2 (germline): SGHRS, YFSETQ. CDR3 nucleotide sequence: TGCGCCACCTCCGGGCTTCCTAATGAAAAACTGTTTTTT. It encodes CATSGLPNEKLFF.

The chain carries TRBV11-2 and TRBJ2-5; D gene unclear. The V gene's germline CDR1 is SGHAT and CDR2 FQNNGV. The CDR3 is 13 residues long. V was trimmed by 0 bases and J by 2 bases, leaving 4 bases between them. The CDR3 protein is CASSLDPQETQYF. The CDR3 nucleotides read TGTGCCAGCAGCTTAGACCCTCAAGAGACCCAGTACTTC.

This chain links TRBV5-1 with TRBJ1-1; TRBD1 matches 7 bases. This CDR3 has 15 residues. Germline values: CDR1 SGHRS, CDR2 YFSETQ. J gave up 4 bases and V 3 bases, and 9 bases lay outside the gene matches. The CDR3 DNA reads TGCGCCAGCAGCTCGTATTCGACAGGGAGCACTGAAGCTTTCTTT. Its translation is CASSSYSTGSTEAFF.

This clone was seen only once. The J gene is TRBJ1-2, the V gene TRBV25-1; D is unresolved. The CDR3 is 15 amino acids. The V gene lost 4 bases and the J gene lost 1 base, with 13 bases spanning the gap. Germline V gene sequence: CDR1 MGHDK, CDR2 SYGVNS. The CDR3 loop reads CASSALFEDNYGYTF. Written as DNA, the CDR3 is TGTGCCAGCAGTGCCCTATTCGAAGATAACTATGGCTACACCTTC.

This clone was detected once. The CDR3: CASSEPSSGVYEQYF. The CDR3 DNA reads TGTGCCAGCTCCGAACCCTCCTCTGGGGTATACGAGCAGTACTTC. The chain combines TRBV18 with TRBJ2-7; D gene uncertain. V lost 6 bases and J 4 bases, leaving 19 bases between the germline ends. The CDR3 runs 15 residues. CDR1 and CDR2 from the germline V gene are KGHSH and LQKENI.

V and J are TRBV9 and TRBJ2-5; 11 bases agree with TRBD2. The CDR3 spans 14 residues. With V trimmed by 3 bases and J by 5 bases, 3 bases remained unmatched. Germline V CDR1 and CDR2: SGDLS, YYNGEE. This CDR3 reads CASSGTSGRETQYF. The CDR3, as DNA: TGTGCCAGCAGCGGGACTAGCGGGCGGGAGACCCAGTACTTC. Combining the CDR3 with reference TRBV9 and TRBJ2-5 gives the whole variable domain DSGVTQTPKHLITATGQRVTLRCSPRSGDLSVYWYQQSLDQGLQFLIQYYNGEERAKGNILERFSAQQFPDLHSELNLSSLELGDSALYFCASSGTSGRETQYFGPGTRLLVL.

This clone was seen a handful of times. This chain connects TRBV11-3 to TRBJ2-2; D ambiguous. Between the trimmed V and J ends, which lost 1 base and 4 bases, there was a span of 7 bases. The V gene's germline CDR1 is SGHNT and CDR2 YENEEA. The CDR3 spans 14 residues. The CDR3 protein is CASSLVPGTGELFF. The CDR3 DNA reads as TGTGCCAGCAGCTTAGTCCCCGGCACCGGGGAGCTGTTTTTT.

There are a few counts of this clone. The V gene is TRBV5-1, the J gene TRBJ1-5, with D possibly being TRBD1 (6 bases). The CDR3 is made up of 15 amino acids. Germline V gene data show CDR1 as SGHRS and CDR2 as YFSETQ. Trimming cost V 0 bases and J 4 bases, with 11 bases left between them. The chain's CDR3 is CASSLGQGRNQPQHF. CDR3 DNA sequence: TGCGCCAGCAGCTTGGGTCAGGGGAGAAATCAGCCCCAGCATTTT.

The rearrangement uses TRBV29-1 and TRBJ1-1; D perhaps matches TRBD1 (5 bases). The V end was cut by 7 bases, the J end by 3 bases, with 15 bases between. The CDR3 is 13 residues long. CDR1 SQVTM and CDR2 ANQGSEA come from the germline V gene. The CDR3 bases are TGCAGCGGCCGGAGGGGCGGGGACACTGAAGCTTTCTTT. This translates into CSGRRGGDTEAFF. Full variable domain (outside the CDR3, taken from reference TRBV29-1 and TRBJ1-1): SAVISQKPSRDICQRGTSLTIQCQVDSQVTMMFWYRQQPGQSLTLIATANQGSEATYESGFVIDKFPISRPNLTFSTLTVSNMSPEDSSIYLCSGRRGGDTEAFFGQGTRLTVV.

This chain links TRBV11-2 with TRBJ2-3; D is possibly TRBD2 (6 bases). V was shortened by 3 bases and J by 3 bases, with 13 bases between the two germline ends. CDR3 size: 15 residues. CDR1 and CDR2 (germline): SGHAT, FQNNGV. As DNA, the CDR3 is TGTGCCAGCAGCTTGTTGAGCGGGCATACAGATACGCAGTATTTT. Protein product: CASSLLSGHTDTQYF.

The chain recombines TRBV7-3 with TRBJ2-7, with D possibly TRBD1 on 6 matching bases. The germline CDR1 and CDR2 sequences are SGHTA and FQGTGA. There are 14 residues in the CDR3. V lost 1 base, J lost 3 bases, and 10 bases lay in between. Here the CDR3 reads CASSLRPGDYEQYF. Here the CDR3 DNA reads TGTGCCAGCAGCTTAAGGCCAGGGGACTACGAGCAGTACTTC.

This clone turned up a few times. V usage is TRBV18 and J usage is TRBJ2-5; D may be TRBD1 or TRBD2 (5 bases each). Germline assignment: CDR1 KGHSH and CDR2 LQKENI. The CDR3 contains 14 residues. V was cut by 5 bases and J by 1 base, with 11 bases left in between. CDR3 sequence (DNA): TGTGCCAGCTCATTAGAGGGGATCCAAGAGACCCAGTACTTC. Translated: CASSLEGIQETQYF. Looking up the rest from reference TRBV18 and TRBJ2-5 gives the full variable domain: NAGVMQNPRHLVRRRGQEARLRCSPMKGHSHVYWYRQLPEEGLKFMVYLQKENIIDESGMPKERFSAEFPKEGPSILRIQQVVRGDSAAYFCASSLEGIQETQYFGPGTRLLVL.

This clone was picked up one time. The genes are TRBV27 and TRBJ1-2, with D perhaps matching TRBD1 (5 bases). The CDR3 length is 13 residues. Germline values: CDR1 MNHEY, CDR2 SMNVEV (reference sequence). Trimming took off 6 bases at V and 4 bases at J, with 12 bases between the two ends. The CDR3 sequence: CASRMTGTYGYTF. CDR3 DNA sequence: TGTGCCAGCAGAATGACGGGGACCTATGGCTACACCTTC.

This clone has only a few counts. The rearrangement links TRBV5-1 to TRBJ1-1; a possible D gene is TRBD1 (6 bases). Germline values: CDR1 SGHRS, CDR2 YFSETQ. The CDR3 runs 13 residues. Trimming removed 0 bases at V and 9 bases at J, with 12 bases between. The CDR3: CASSLAETGKAFF. CDR3 nucleotides: TGCGCCAGCAGCTTGGCCGAGACAGGCAAAGCTTTCTTT. Based on the CDR3 plus reference TRBV5-1 and TRBJ1-1, the full variable domain is KAGVTQTPRYLIKTRGQQVTLSCSPISGHRSVSWYQQTPGQGLQFLFEYFSETQRNKGNFPGRFSGRQFSNSRSEMNVSTLELGDSALYLCASSLAETGKAFFGQGTRLTVV.

The rearrangement links TRBV7-2 to TRBJ1-1; 9 positions agree with TRBD1. The CDR3 has 15 residues. V was clipped by 5 bases and J by 4 bases; unmatched bases: 8. Germline CDR1 and CDR2: SGHTA and FQGNSA. This chain's CDR3 is CASSNHRGHATEAFF. The CDR3 DNA follows: TGTGCCAGCAGCAACCACAGGGGGCATGCCACTGAAGCTTTCTTT.

This clone occurred a few times. This chain joins TRBV30 and TRBJ1-1; D gene uncertain. CDR1 GTSNPN and CDR2 SVGIG come from the germline V gene (reference sequence). This CDR3 region has 13 residues. V lost 0 bases and J lost 10, with 15 bases in between. Written as DNA, the CDR3 is TGTGCCTGGAGTGTATTTGTAGGGTTTGGAGCTTTCTTT. Protein sequence: CAWSVFVGFGAFF.

The chain employs TRBV20-1 and TRBJ2-1; D is undetermined. Germline V gene lookup returns CDR1 DFQATT and CDR2 SNEGSKA (reference sequence). The CDR3 spans 11 residues. V was shortened by 5 bases and J by 12 bases, with 14 bases between the two germline ends. The CDR3 region has the DNA TGCAGTGCTCCAAAGGAAAGGTGGCAGTTCTTC. It specifies CSAPKERWQFF.

The gene calls are TRBV9 and TRBJ2-5; TRBD2 agrees at 9 bases. The germline gives CDR1 SGDLS, CDR2 YYNGEE. The length of the CDR3 is 15 residues. Trimming cost V 0 bases and J 1 base; bases outside gene matches: 1. CDR3 coding DNA: TGTGCCAGCAGCGTAGGCGGGAGGGTCCAAGAGACCCAGTACTTC. Its protein is CASSVGGRVQETQYF.

J is TRBJ2-6 and V is TRBV11-3, with D maybe TRBD2 (5 bases). Germline V gives CDR1 SGHNT, CDR2 YENEEA. The germline V and J ends were trimmed by 5 bases and 6 bases, with 8 bases remaining between them. This CDR3 has 13 residues. CDR3 nucleotides: TGTGCCAGCAGCCGGGGTGAGGCCAACGTCCTGACTTTC. Its translation is CASSRGEANVLTF. The complete variable domain, with remaining parts taken from reference TRBV11-3 and TRBJ2-6, reads EAGVVQSPRYKIIEKKQPVAFWCNPISGHNTLYWYLQNLGQGPELLIRYENEEAVDDSQLPKDRFSAERLKGVDSTLKIQPAELGDSAVYLCASSRGEANVLTFGAGSRLTVL.

This clone was counted a single time. The chain joins TRBV7-9 to TRBJ1-1; perhaps TRBD1 as D (5 bases). The CDR3 extends over 14 amino acids. V lost 0 bases to trimming and J lost 10 bases, with 15 bases between them. Germline V gives CDR1 SEHNR, CDR2 FQNEAQ (reference sequence). The CDR3 nucleotides read TGTGCCAGCAGCTTAGCTTCAGGGCCTCTTGGAGCTTTCTTT. It encodes CASSLASGPLGAFF.